Included here is one T cell receptor beta chain sequence, with context. This clonotype was counted ten times or more. Its antigen remains unidentified. Base qualities are not recorded, but no much larger clone differs from it by a single base. From a lookup of the germline V gene (reference sequence), CDR1 and CDR2 are MNHEY and SMNVEV. V is cut back by 7 bases and J by 0 bases, with 5 bases in the junction unmatched. There are 14 amino acids in the CDR3, from cysteine to phenylalanine inclusive. Only CDR3 DNA remains: 42 bases, in frame from the first base. Explained via the paper, the treatment or condition label denotes: allogeneic hematopoietic cell transplantation with graft depleted of TCRalphabeta T cells and CD19 B cells. Transplant recipients were children who received TCRalphabeta/CD19-depleted allogeneic hematopoietic cell grafts. The data derive from a study of T-cell reconstitution after alpha-beta-depleted transplantation in children (TCRdb year 2016). Regarding the study in general: Using TCR repertoire profiling, the study quantitatively followed how T-cell immune reconstitution unfolded in children after TCRalphabeta/CD19-depleted allogeneic hematopoietic cell transplantation.

What the study reported, not specific to this receptor: About two months after transplant, the apparently early recovery of alphabetaT-cell counts reportedly depended on just several hundred clones that had expanded rapidly and came from non-depleted graft cells. Hyperexpanded clone frequencies declined over subsequent months; after one year, T-cell counts and TCRbeta diversity were mostly attributed to newly produced T cells. In some patients, high TCRbeta diversity at day 60 was attributed to recipient T cells and intrathymic progenitors that had survived conditioning.

The library was built by means of PCR. The listed sequencing device is Illumina HiSeq 2500. Molecular barcoding was employed in the preparation of TCR libraries, with unique molecular identifiers being used to normalize TCRbeta repertoire quantification. The public reads were reanalyzed by TCRdb: fastp trimming at Q25, MiXCR alignment, in-frame beta chains only. CDR3 protein sequences are deduplicated, and each keeps its most common genes and DNA. Recorded for this sample are almost 500,000 distinct CDR3 sequences; more than 9% of them occurred a single time. The top ten constitute roughly 2% of the sample.

This clonotype originated in a child aged 2-15 years with inherited bone marrow failure, due to receive a stem cell transplant. The V gene is TRBV27 and the J gene is TRBJ2-7, with 8 central nucleotides matching TRBD1. Sequences were derived from PBMCs, sampled before TCRalphabeta/CD19-depleted stem cell transplant. The DNA reads TGTGCCAGCAAGGACAGGGCAAACTCCTACGAGCAGTACTTC. It is translated as CASKDRANSYEQYF.